The 12 T cell receptor gamma chains listed next were all sequenced from one sample in a study of fetal and pediatric gammadelta thymocytes. TCRdb re-called clones from the reads via CATT. The sample lists approximately 360 gamma-chain clones, 3.5% to 5.5% occurring once. The sample taken for sequencing was non-Vgamma9Vdelta2 gamma-delta T cells from the thymus. Subset denoted: CD3+gammadeltaTCR+ thymocytes not co-expressing Vgamma9 and Vdelta2. Source of these receptors: a child who underwent cardiac surgery and was recorded as healthy.

By share, this clone counts as large. The J gene is TRGJ1 or TRGJ2, the V gene TRGV4. Per the germline V gene, CDR1 is EGSTGY and CDR2 is YDSYTSSV. The CDR3 has 14 residues. V trimming: 0 bases; J trimming: 6 bases; junction bases outside the gene matches: 8. CDR3 in amino acids: CATWDGFRGYKKLF. The CDR3 nucleotides are TGTGCCACCTGGGATGGGTTCCGGGGTTATAAGAAACTCTTT.

This clone is large by share. The J gene is TRGJP2, the V gene TRGV3. From germline, CDR1 is VTNTFY and CDR2 YDVSTARD (reference sequence). The junction had 11 bases not matched to a gene; V was cut back by 1 base and J by 9 bases. The CDR3 is 15 amino acids. CDR3 DNA: TGTGCCACCTGGGACAGCCTACCGTTGAATTGGATCAAGACGTTT. The encoded protein is CATWDSLPLNWIKTF.

By sample fraction, this clone is large. The gene calls are TRGV2 and TRGJ1 or TRGJ2. CDR3 length equals 13 residues. V lost 3 bases and J lost 4; bases outside the gene matches: 6. CDR1 is EGSNGY, CDR2 YDSYNSKV, per germline. Here the CDR3 DNA reads TGTGCCACCTGGGACCGGGGGTATTATAAGAAACTCTTT. Translation: CATWDRGYYKKLF.

Within the sample, this clone is large. V usage is TRGV8 and J usage is TRGJ1 or TRGJ2. Germline CDR1 VENAVY, CDR2 YDSYNSRV. This CDR3 is built from 13 residues. After removal of 3 bases from V and 0 bases from J, the junction contained 2 bases not matched to a gene. CDR3 protein: CATWDRNYYKKLF. CDR3 DNA: TGTGCCACCTGGGATCGGAATTATTATAAGAAACTCTTT.

This clone counts as large. The rearrangement uses TRGV8 and TRGJ1 or TRGJ2. After removal of 1 base from V and 10 bases from J, the junction contained 7 bases not matched to a gene. The CDR3 is 12 amino acids. CDR1 and CDR2 (germline): VENAVY, YDSYNSRV. This CDR3 is CATWDRAAKKLF. CDR3 sequence (DNA): TGTGCCACCTGGGATAGAGCGGCCAAGAAACTCTTT.

Judged by abundance, this clone is large. The chain recombines TRGV4 with TRGJ1 or TRGJ2. Unmatched junction bases numbered 7, after V lost 0 bases and J lost 11 bases. Germline-derived CDR1 and CDR2 are EGSTGY and YDSYTSSV. This CDR3 is built from 12 residues. Written as DNA, the CDR3 is TGTGCCACCTGGGATGGGCTTGGAGAGAAACTCTTT. This encodes CATWDGLGEKLF.

In its sample, this clone ranks as medium-sized. The chain couples TRGV8 to TRGJP2. This CDR3 is built from 14 residues. Germline-derived CDR1 and CDR2 are VENAVY and YDSYNSRV. The V gene end was trimmed by 3 bases and the J gene end by 3 bases; junction bases not matched to a gene: 4. The CDR3, as DNA: TGTGCCACCTGGGATCGAGGTAGTGATTGGATCAAGACGTTT. It codes for CATWDRGSDWIKTF.

This clone was detected only a few times. This may stem from a read error, because a much larger clone lies one nucleotide away. This rearrangement joins TRGV3 to TRGJ1 or TRGJ2. The CDR3 sequence is 15 residues long. Germline assignment: CDR1 VTNTFY and CDR2 YDVSTARD (reference sequence). CDR3 in amino acids: CATWDRRSNYYKKLF. In DNA form, the CDR3 reads TGTGCAACCTGGGACAGGCGGAGTAATTATTATAAGAAACTCTTT.

In its sample, this clone ranks as large. V gene TRGV2 combines with J gene TRGJ1 or TRGJ2. Germline V gene data show CDR1 as EGSNGY and CDR2 as YDSYNSKV. Trimming took 0 bases from V and 7 from J; bases not matched to a gene: 3. CDR3 length equals 12 residues. The CDR3 sequence is CATWDGRYKKLF. CDR3 coding DNA: TGTGCCACCTGGGACGGGCGATATAAGAAACTCTTT.

This clone was detected a few times. The protein given by TCRdb reflects a much larger clone and differs at residue 3 from this DNA's translation, likely from a read error; the protein shown is the DNA's translation. V is TRGV2 and J is TRGJ1 or TRGJ2. Germline CDR1 reads EGSNGY; CDR2 reads YDSYNSKV. The CDR3 length is 13 residues. The CDR3 DNA is TGTGCCCCCTGGGAGCCGAATTATTATAAGAAACTCTTT. Its translation: CAPWEPNYYKKLF.

As to this clone: Since a far larger clone is one base different, this is likely a read error. V gene TRGV4 combines with J gene TRGJ1 or TRGJ2. Germline assignment: CDR1 EGSTGY and CDR2 YDSYTSSV. The CDR3 is 12 amino acids. After removal of 4 bases from V and 5 bases from J, the junction contained 5 bases not matched to a gene. The CDR3 is CATWEYHYKKLF. The CDR3, as DNA: TGTGCCACCTGGGAATATCATTATAAGAAACTCTTT.

This clone is large by share. The rearrangement joins TRGV5 to TRGJ1 or TRGJ2. The CDR3 runs 14 residues. CDR1 and CDR2 (germline): VINAFY, YDVSNSKD. The V gene end was trimmed by 0 bases and the J gene end by 2 bases; junction bases not matched to a gene: 4. The CDR3 nucleotides are TGTGCCACCTGGGACAGGCATTATTATTATAAGAAACTCTTT. Protein sequence: CATWDRHYYYKKLF.